This T cell receptor beta chain was found in a study of cytomegalovirus exposure and HLA in healthy donors. Broader study findings: Some V segments (TRBV6-2 and TRBV6-3 among them) were excluded as indistinguishable. Productive rates of about 90% or about 30% were seen for most TCR beta V segments in an earlier analysis.

The PCR used 60 Vbeta and 13 Jbeta primers. Data came from immunoSEQ multiplex PCR; TCRdb stores just in-frame clones and leaves some out. The sample consists of about 170,000 clones, around four fifths of them appearing once. Germline-derived CDR1 and CDR2 are MNHNS and SASEGT. This CDR3 has 17 amino acids. The V segment lost 0 bases and the J segment 4 bases; nucleotides outside the gene matches: 8. On this clone: Its target is not known.

This chain links TRBV6-1 with TRBJ2-2, with 7 bases fitting TRBD2. The source material was PBMCs. This clonotype was sampled from a woman in her fifties or sixties in good health and CMV-seropositive. The CDR3, as DNA: TGTGCCAGCAGTGAAGCGGGAGGGACTTCGGGCACCGGGGAGCTGTTTTTT. This encodes CASSEAGGTSGTGELFF.